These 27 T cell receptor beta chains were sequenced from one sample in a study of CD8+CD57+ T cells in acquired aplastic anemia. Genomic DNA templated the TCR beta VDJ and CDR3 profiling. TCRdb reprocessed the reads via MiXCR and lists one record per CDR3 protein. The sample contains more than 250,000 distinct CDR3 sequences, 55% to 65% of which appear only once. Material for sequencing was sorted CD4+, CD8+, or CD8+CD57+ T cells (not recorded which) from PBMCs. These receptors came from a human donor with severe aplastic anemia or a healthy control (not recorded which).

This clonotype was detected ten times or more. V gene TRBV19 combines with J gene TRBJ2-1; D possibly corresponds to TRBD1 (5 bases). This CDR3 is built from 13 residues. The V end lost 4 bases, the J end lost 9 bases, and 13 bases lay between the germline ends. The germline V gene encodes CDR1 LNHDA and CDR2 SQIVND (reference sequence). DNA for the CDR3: TGTGCCAGTAGTACACAGGATTCGGGTGAGCAGTTCTTC. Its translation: CASSTQDSGEQFF.

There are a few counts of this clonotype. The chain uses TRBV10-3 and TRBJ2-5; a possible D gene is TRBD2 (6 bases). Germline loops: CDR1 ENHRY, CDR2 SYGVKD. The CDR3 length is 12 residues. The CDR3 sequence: CATSTGSETQYF. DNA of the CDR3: TGTGCTACATCGACCGGGAGCGAGACCCAGTACTTC.

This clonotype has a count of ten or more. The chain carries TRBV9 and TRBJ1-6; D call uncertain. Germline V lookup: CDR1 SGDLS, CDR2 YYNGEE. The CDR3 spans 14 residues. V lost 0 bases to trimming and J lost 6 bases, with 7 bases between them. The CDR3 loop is CASSVVGSNSPLHF. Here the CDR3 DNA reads TGTGCCAGCAGCGTAGTAGGGTCTAATTCACCCCTCCACTTT.

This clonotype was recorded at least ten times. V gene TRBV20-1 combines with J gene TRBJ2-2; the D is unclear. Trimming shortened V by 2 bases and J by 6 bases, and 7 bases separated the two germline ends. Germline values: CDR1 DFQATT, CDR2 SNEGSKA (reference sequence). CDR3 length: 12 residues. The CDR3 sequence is CSARTASGELFF. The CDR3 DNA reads TGCAGTGCTAGAACCGCCTCCGGGGAGCTGTTTTTT.

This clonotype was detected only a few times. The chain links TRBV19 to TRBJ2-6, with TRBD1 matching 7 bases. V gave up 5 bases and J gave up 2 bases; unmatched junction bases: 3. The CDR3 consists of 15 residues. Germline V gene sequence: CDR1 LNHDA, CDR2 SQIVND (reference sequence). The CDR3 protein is CASSFTGAGANVLTF. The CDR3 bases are TGTGCCAGTAGTTTTACAGGGGCTGGGGCCAACGTCCTGACTTTC.

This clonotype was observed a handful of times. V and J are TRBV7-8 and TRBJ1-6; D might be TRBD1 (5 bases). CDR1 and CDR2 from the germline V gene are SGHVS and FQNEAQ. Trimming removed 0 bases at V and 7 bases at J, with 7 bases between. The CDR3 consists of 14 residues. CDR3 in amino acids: CASSLAAGNSPLHF. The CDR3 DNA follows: TGTGCCAGCAGCTTAGCGGCAGGGAATTCACCCCTCCACTTT.

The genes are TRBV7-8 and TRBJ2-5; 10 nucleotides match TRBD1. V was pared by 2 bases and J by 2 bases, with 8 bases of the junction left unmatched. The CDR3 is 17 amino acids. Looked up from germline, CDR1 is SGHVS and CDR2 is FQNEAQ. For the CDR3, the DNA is TGTGCCAGCAGCTTATTCACGAGGACAGGGGGACAAGAGACCCAGTACTTC. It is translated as CASSLFTRTGGQETQYF.

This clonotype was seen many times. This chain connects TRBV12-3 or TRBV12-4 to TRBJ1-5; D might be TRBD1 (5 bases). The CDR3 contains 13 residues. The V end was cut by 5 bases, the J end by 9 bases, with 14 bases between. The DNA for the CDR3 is TGTGCCAGCAGTCGGGACGGAGCGACGCCCCAGCATTTT. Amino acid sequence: CASSRDGATPQHF.

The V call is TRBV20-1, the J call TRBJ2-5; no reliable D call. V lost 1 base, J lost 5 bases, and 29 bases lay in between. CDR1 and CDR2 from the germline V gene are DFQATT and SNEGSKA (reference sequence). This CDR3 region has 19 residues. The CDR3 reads CSARGTPSETSRPQETQYF. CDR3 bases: TGCAGTGCTAGAGGGACCCCCAGCGAGACCAGCCGACCTCAGGAGACCCAGTACTTC.

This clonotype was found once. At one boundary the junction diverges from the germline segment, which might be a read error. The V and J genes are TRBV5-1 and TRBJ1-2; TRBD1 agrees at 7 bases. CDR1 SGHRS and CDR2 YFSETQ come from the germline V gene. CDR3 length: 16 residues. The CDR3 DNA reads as TGTGCCAGCAGCTTGGCTCGGGACAGCTCCTATCGAGGCTACACCTTC. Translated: CASSLARDSSYRGYTF.

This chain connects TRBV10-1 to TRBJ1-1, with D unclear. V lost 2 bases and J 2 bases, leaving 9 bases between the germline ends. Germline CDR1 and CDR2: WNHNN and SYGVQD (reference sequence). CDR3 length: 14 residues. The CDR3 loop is CASSEDQTNTEAFF. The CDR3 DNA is TGCGCCAGCAGTGAGGATCAGACAAACACTGAAGCTTTCTTT.

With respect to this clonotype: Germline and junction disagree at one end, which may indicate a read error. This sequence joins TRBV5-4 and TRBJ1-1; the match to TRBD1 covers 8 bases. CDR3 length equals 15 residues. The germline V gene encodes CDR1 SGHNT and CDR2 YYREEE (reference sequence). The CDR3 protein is CAGSVQGAQGTGAFF. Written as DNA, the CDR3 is TGTGCCGGCAGCGTCCAGGGGGCGCAAGGAACTGGAGCTTTCTTT.

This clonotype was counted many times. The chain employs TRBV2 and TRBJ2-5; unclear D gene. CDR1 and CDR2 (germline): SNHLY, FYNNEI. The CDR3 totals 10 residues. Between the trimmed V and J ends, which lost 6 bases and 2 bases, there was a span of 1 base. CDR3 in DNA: TGTGCCAGCAGGCAAGAGACCCAGTACTTC. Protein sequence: CASRQETQYF.

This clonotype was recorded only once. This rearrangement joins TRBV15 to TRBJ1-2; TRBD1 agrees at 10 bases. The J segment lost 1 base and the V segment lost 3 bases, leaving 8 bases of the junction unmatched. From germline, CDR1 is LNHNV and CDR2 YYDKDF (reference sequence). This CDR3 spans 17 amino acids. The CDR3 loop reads CATSSPWDRGFNYGYTF. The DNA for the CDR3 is TGTGCCACCAGCAGTCCTTGGGACAGGGGTTTTAACTATGGCTACACCTTC.

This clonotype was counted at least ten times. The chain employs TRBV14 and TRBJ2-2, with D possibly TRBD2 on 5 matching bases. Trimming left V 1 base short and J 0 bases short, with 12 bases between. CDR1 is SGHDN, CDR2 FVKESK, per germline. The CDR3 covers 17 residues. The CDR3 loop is CASSQVLLASNTGELFF. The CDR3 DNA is TGTGCCAGCAGCCAAGTCCTGCTAGCTTCGAACACCGGGGAGCTGTTTTTT.

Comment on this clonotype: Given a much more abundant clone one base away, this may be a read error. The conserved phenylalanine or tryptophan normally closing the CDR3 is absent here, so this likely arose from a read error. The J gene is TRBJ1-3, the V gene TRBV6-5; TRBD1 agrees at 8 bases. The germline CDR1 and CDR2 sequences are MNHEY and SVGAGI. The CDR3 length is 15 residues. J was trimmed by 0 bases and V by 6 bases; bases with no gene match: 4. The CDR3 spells CASSSTGGSGNTIYL. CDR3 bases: TGTGCCAGCAGCAGCACAGGGGGCTCTGGAAACACCATATATCTT.

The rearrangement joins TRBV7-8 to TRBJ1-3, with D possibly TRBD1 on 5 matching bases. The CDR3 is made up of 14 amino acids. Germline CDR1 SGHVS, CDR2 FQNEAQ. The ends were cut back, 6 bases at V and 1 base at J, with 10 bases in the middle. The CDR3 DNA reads TGTGCCAGCAGATCGGGGCCTTCTGGAAACACCATATATTTT. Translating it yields CASRSGPSGNTIYF. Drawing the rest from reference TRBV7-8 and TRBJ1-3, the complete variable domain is GAGVSQSPRYKVAKRGQDVALRCDPISGHVSLFWYQQALGQGPEFLTYFQNEAQLDKSGLPSDRFFAERPEGSVSTLKIQRTQQEDSAVYLCASRSGPSGNTIYFGEGSWLTVV.

This CDR3 reads CASSQGPGGGPDEQFF. The CDR3 DNA is TGTGCCAGCAGCCAAGGCCCAGGTGGGGGGCCCGATGAGCAGTTCTTC. The J gene is TRBJ2-1, the V gene TRBV9, with D perhaps TRBD1 or TRBD2 (6 bases each). The ends were cut back, 4 bases at V and 8 bases at J, with 22 bases in the middle. This CDR3 comprises 16 residues. Germline values: CDR1 SGDLS, CDR2 YYNGEE.

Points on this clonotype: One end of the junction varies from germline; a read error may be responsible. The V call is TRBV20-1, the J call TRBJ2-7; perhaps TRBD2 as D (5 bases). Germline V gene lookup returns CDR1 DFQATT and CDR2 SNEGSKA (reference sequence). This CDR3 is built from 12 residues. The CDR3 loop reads CSAGDGTYEQYF. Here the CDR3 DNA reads TGCAGTGCTGGAGACGGGACCTACGAGCAGTACTTC.

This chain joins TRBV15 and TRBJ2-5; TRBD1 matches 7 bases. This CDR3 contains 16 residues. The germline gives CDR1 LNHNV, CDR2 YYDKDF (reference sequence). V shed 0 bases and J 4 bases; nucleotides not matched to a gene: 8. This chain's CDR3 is CATSRERQGVVETQYF. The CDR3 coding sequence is TGTGCCACCAGCAGAGAAAGACAGGGAGTGGTAGAGACCCAGTACTTC. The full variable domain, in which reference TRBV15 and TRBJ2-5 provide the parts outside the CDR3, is DAMVIQNPRYQVTQFGKPVTLSCSQTLNHNVMYWYQQKSSQAPKLLFHYYDKDFNNEADTPDNFQSRRPNTSFCFLDIRSPGLGDTAMYLCATSRERQGVVETQYFGPGTRLLVL.

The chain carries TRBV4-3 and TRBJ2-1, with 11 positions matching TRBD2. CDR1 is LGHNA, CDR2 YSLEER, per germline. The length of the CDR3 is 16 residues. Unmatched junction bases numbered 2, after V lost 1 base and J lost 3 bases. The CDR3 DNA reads TGCGCCAGCAGCCAAGGACTAGCGGGGCTCTACAATGAGCAGTTCTTC. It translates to CASSQGLAGLYNEQFF.

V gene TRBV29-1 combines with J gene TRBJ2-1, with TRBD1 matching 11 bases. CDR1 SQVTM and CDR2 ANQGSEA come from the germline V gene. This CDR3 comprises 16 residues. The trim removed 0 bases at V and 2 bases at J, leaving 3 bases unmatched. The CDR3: CSVEDPGQGAYNEQFF. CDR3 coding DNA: TGCAGCGTTGAAGATCCGGGACAGGGGGCCTACAATGAGCAGTTCTTC.

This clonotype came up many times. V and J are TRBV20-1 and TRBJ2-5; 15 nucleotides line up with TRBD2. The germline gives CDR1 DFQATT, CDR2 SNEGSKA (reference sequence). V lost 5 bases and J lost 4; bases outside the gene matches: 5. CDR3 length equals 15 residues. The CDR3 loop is CSARTSGGARETQYF. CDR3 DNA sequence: TGCAGTGCTCGGACTAGCGGGGGGGCCCGAGAGACCCAGTACTTC.

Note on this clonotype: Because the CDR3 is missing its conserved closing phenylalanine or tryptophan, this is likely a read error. CDR3 bases: TGCAGTGCTAGTTGGCAGGGTACTCAGCCCCAGTACTCC. Its translation: CSASWQGTQPQYS. This chain links TRBV20-1 with TRBJ2-5, with D possibly matching TRBD1 (5 bases). Germline V CDR1 and CDR2: DFQATT, SNEGSKA (reference sequence). The germline V and J ends were trimmed by 3 bases and 9 bases, with 17 bases remaining between them. The CDR3 covers 13 residues.

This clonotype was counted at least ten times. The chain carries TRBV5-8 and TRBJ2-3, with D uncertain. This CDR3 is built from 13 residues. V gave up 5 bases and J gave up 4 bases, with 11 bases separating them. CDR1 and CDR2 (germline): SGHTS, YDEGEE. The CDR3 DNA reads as TGTGCCAGCAGTTCCCTGGGATCAGATACGCAGTATTTT. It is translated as CASSSLGSDTQYF.

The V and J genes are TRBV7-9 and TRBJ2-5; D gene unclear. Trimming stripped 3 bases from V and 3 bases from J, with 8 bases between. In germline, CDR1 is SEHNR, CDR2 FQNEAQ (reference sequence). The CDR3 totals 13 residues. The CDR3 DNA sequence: TGTGCCAGCAGCTTGGTTACAGAAGAGACCCAGTACTTC. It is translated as CASSLVTEETQYF.

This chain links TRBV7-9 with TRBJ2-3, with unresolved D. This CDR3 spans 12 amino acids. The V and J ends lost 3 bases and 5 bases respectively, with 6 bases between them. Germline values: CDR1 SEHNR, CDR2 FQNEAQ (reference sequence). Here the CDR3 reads CASSLQRDTQYF. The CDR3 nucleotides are TGTGCCAGCAGCTTGCAGCGAGATACGCAGTATTTT.